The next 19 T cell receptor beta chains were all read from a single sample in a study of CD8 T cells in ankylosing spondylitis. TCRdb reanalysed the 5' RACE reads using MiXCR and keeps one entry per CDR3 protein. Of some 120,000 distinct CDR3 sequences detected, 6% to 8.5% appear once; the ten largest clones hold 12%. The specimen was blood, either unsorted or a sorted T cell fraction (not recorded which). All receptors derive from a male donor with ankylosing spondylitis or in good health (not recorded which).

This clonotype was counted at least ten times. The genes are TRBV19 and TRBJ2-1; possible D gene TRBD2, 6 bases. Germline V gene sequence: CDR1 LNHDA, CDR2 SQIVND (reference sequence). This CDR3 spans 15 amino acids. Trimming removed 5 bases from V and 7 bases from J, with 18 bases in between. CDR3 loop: CASSPLEGAVNEQFF. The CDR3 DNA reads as TGTGCCAGTAGTCCCCTGGAGGGAGCGGTAAATGAGCAGTTCTTC.

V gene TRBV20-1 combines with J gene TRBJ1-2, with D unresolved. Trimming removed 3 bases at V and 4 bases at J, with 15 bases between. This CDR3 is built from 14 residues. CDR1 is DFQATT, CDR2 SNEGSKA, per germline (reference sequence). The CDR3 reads CSASMSGPGYGYTF. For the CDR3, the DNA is TGCAGTGCTAGCATGTCAGGCCCTGGCTATGGCTACACCTTC.

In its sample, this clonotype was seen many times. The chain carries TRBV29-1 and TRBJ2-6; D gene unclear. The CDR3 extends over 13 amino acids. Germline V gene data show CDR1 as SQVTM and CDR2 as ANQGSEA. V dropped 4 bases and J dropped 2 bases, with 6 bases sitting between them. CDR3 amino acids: CSVGQTGANVLTF. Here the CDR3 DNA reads TGCAGCGTTGGGCAGACTGGGGCCAACGTCCTGACTTTC.

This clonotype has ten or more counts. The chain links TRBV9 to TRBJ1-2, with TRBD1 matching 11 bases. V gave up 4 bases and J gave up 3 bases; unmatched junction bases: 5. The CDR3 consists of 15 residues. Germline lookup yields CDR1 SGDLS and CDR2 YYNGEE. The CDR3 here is CASSLRDRGDYGYTF. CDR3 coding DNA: TGTGCCAGCAGCCTCCGGGACAGGGGGGACTATGGCTACACCTTC.

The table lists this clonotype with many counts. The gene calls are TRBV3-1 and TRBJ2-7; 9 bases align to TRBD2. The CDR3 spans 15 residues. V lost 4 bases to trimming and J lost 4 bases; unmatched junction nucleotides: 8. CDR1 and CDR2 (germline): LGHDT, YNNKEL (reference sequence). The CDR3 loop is CASSPLSTSGYEQYF. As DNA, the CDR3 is TGTGCCAGCAGCCCTCTCTCCACTAGCGGGTACGAGCAGTACTTC.

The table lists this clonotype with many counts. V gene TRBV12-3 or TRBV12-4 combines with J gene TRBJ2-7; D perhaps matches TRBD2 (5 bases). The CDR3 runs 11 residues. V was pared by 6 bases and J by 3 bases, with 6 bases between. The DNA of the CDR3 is TGTGCCAGCAGCGACTACTACGAGCAGTACTTC. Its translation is CASSDYYEQYF.

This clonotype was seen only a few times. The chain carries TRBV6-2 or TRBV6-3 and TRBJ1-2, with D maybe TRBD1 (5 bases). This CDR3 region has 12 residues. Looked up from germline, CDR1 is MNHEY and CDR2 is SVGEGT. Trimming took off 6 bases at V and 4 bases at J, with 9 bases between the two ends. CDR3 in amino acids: CASSRDVYGYTF. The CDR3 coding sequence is TGTGCCAGCAGCCGGGACGTCTATGGCTACACCTTC.

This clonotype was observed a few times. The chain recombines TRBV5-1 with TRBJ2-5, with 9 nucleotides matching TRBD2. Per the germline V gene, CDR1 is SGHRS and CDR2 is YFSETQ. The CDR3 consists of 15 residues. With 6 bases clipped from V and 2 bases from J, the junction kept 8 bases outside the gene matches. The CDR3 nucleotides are TGCGCCAGCAAACTAGCGGGTGGGCAGCAAGAGACCCAGTACTTC. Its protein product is CASKLAGGQQETQYF.

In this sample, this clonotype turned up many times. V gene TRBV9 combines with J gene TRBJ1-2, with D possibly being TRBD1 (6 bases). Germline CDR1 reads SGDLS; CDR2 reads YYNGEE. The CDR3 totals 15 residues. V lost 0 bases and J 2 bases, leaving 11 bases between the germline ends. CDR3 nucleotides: TGTGCCAGCAGCGTAGCAGGGGCCACCAACTATGGCTACACCTTC. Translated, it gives CASSVAGATNYGYTF.

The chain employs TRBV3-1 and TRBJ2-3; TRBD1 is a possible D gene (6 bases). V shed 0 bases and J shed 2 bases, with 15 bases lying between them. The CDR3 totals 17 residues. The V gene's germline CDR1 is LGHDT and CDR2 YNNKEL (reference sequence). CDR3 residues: CASSQDQDHRDTDTQYF. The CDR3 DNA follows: TGTGCCAGCAGCCAAGATCAGGATCACAGGGACACAGATACGCAGTATTTT.

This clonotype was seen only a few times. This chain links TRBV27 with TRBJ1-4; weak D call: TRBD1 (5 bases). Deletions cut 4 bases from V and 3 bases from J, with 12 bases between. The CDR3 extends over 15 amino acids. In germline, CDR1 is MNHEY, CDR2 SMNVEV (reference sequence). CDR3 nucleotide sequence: TGTGCCAGCAGTTCGCATGGGGGTTCTAATGAAAAACTGTTTTTT. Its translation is CASSSHGGSNEKLFF.

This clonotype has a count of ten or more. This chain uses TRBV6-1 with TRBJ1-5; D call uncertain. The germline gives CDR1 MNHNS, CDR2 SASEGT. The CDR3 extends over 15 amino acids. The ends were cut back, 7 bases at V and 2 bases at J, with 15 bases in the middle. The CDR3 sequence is CASTQTAGGNQPQHF. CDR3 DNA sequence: TGTGCCAGCACCCAGACGGCTGGTGGCAATCAGCCCCAGCATTTT.

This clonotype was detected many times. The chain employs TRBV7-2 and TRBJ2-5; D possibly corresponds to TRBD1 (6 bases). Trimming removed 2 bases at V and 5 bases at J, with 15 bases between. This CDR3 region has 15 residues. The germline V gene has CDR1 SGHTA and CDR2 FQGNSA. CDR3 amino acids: CASSLRPGDMETQYF. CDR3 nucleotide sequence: TGTGCCAGCAGCTTAAGGCCAGGGGATATGGAGACCCAGTACTTC.

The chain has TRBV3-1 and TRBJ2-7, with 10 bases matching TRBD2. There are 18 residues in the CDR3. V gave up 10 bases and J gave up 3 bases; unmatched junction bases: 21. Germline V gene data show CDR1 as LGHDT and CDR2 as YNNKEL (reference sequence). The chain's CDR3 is CATCKALYPASGSYEQYF. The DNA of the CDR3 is TGTGCCACCTGCAAAGCGCTCTACCCGGCTAGCGGGAGCTACGAGCAGTACTTC.

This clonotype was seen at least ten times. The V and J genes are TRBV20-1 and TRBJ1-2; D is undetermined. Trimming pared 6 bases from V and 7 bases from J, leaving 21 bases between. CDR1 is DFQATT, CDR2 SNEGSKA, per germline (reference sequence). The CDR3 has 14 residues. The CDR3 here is CSASGGRGGLGYTF. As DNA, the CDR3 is TGCAGTGCGAGTGGCGGCAGAGGAGGACTTGGCTACACCTTC.

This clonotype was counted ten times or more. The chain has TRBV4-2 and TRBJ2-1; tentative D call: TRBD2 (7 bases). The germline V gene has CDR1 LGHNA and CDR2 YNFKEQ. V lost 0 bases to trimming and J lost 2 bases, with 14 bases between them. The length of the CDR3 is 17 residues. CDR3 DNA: TGTGCCAGCAGCCAAGATTTATCGGGGGGCGCCTACAATGAGCAGTTCTTC. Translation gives CASSQDLSGGAYNEQFF.

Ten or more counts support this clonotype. The CDR3 protein is CASTYVQNTGELFF. CDR3 DNA sequence: TGCGCCAGCACTTACGTACAGAACACCGGGGAGCTGTTTTTT. The gene calls are TRBV5-1 and TRBJ2-2; D gene uncertain. CDR3 length: 14 residues. V lost 6 bases to trimming and J lost 1 base, with 10 bases between them. Germline V gene sequence: CDR1 SGHRS, CDR2 YFSETQ.

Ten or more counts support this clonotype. The CDR3 nucleotides are TGCGCCAGCAGCACCGACGGACTAGGCTATGGCTACACCTTC. It yields the protein CASSTDGLGYGYTF. V and J are TRBV5-1 and TRBJ1-2; D call uncertain. Germline V gives CDR1 SGHRS, CDR2 YFSETQ. The CDR3 loop spans 14 amino acids. V lost 4 bases and J lost 4, with 14 bases in between.

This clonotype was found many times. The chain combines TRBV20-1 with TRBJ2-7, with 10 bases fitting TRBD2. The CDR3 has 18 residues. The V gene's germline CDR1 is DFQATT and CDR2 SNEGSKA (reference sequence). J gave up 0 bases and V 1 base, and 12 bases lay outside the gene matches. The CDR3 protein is CSARATIRVAGGSYEQYF. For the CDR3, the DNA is TGCAGTGCTAGAGCTACGATCAGAGTAGCGGGAGGCTCCTACGAGCAGTACTTC.